A single sample gave rise to the 10 T cell receptor beta chains below, sequenced in a study of T cells in Graves' hyperthyroidism and ophthalmopathy. Researchers amplified the TCR beta CDR3 regions from RNA transcripts. First-round RT-PCR targeting the TCR CDR3 was performed with the HTBI primer set. One entry per CDR3 protein, called by TCRdb with MiXCR from the multiplex PCR reads. The repertoire consists of approximately 720,000 distinct CDR3 sequences, with around 20% occurring once and the leading ten covering 16%. Sequenced: blood. These TCRs come from a woman in her forties or fifties with Graves' hyperthyroidism that later progressed to Graves' ophthalmopathy.

On this clonotype: With a much larger clone just one base away, this may be a read error. The conserved phenylalanine or tryptophan normally closing the CDR3 is absent here, so this likely arose from a read error. The J gene is TRBJ2-5, the V gene TRBV20-1; 15 bases are a match to TRBD2. Germline V gene lookup returns CDR1 DFQATT and CDR2 SNEGSKA (reference sequence). CDR3 size: 19 residues. V lost 0 bases and J lost 1; bases outside the gene matches: 9. The CDR3 loop reads CSARDAARTSGGAQETQYI. CDR3 in DNA: TGCAGTGCTAGAGATGCGGCCCGGACTAGCGGGGGGGCCCAAGAGACCCAGTACATC.

This chain links TRBV12-3 or TRBV12-4 with TRBJ2-3; 7 bases match TRBD2. The CDR3 totals 16 residues. The J segment lost 2 bases and the V segment lost 2 bases, leaving 7 bases of the junction unmatched. This CDR3 is CASSLNPAGNTDTQYF. CDR3 DNA: TGTGCCAGCAGTTTAAATCCAGCGGGAAACACAGATACGCAGTATTTT.

The genes are TRBV11-2 and TRBJ1-2, with D unresolved. The CDR3 is made up of 13 amino acids. V lost 5 bases and J 9 bases, leaving 16 bases between the germline ends. Germline CDR1 SGHAT, CDR2 FQNNGV. Here the CDR3 reads CASSARANRCYTF. The CDR3 DNA sequence: TGTGCCAGCAGCGCAAGGGCCAATCGGTGCTACACCTTC.

This clonotype was recorded at least ten times. V usage is TRBV11-2 and J usage is TRBJ2-3; D might be TRBD1 or TRBD2, each matching 6 bases. Germline V gives CDR1 SGHAT, CDR2 FQNNGV. The germline V and J ends were trimmed by 5 bases and 2 bases, with 14 bases remaining between them. The CDR3 is made up of 15 amino acids. This CDR3 reads CASSQGTGVTDTQYF. CDR3 DNA: TGTGCCAGCAGCCAGGGGACGGGGGTCACAGATACGCAGTATTTT. Full variable domain (missing parts from reference TRBV11-2 and TRBJ2-3): EAGVAQSPRYKIIEKRQSVAFWCNPISGHATLYWYQQILGQGPKLLIQFQNNGVVDDSQLPKDRFSAERLKGVDSTLKIQPAKLEDSAVYLCASSQGTGVTDTQYFGPGTRLTVL.

This clonotype appeared many times. Being one base from a much bigger clone, this may be a read error. V usage is TRBV7-2 and J usage is TRBJ2-7; 8 bases align to TRBD1. This CDR3 contains 13 residues. Germline CDR1 SGHTA, CDR2 FQGNSA. The V gene end was trimmed by 3 bases and the J gene end by 3 bases; junction bases not matched to a gene: 1. CDR3 nucleotide sequence: TGTGCCAGCAGCTTGGGGACAGGCTACGAGCAGTACTTC. As protein: CASSLGTGYEQYF.

This clonotype has ten or more counts. The genes are TRBV18 and TRBJ1-3; maybe TRBD1 (6 bases). Germline-derived CDR1 and CDR2 are KGHSH and LQKENI. V was trimmed by 2 bases and J by 11 bases, leaving 10 bases between them. The CDR3 runs 12 residues. CDR3 bases: TGTGCCAGCTCACCAATGGACAGTTCCATATATTTT. This gives the protein CASSPMDSSIYF.

In its sample, this clonotype was seen many times. The V call is TRBV2, the J call TRBJ1-1; the D gene is possibly TRBD1 (6 bases). CDR1 is SNHLY and CDR2 is FYNNEI in the germline V gene. CDR3 length equals 12 residues. V lost 11 bases and J lost 1, with 11 bases in between. The CDR3, as DNA: TGTGCCGGGGGGCAAACGAACACTGAAGCTTTCTTT. Protein: CAGGQTNTEAFF.

Here the CDR3 DNA reads TGTGCCAGCAGCGGGACAGCTAATTCACCCCTCCACTTT. Amino acids: CASSGTANSPLHF. The rearrangement joins TRBV11-2 to TRBJ1-6, with TRBD1 matching 7 bases. V gave up 5 bases and J gave up 6 bases; unmatched junction bases: 1. CDR3 size: 13 residues. Looked up from germline, CDR1 is SGHAT and CDR2 is FQNNGV.

This chain joins TRBV25-1 and TRBJ1-1; D is uncertain. Per germline, CDR1 MGHDK and CDR2 SYGVNS. With 2 bases removed from V and 4 bases from J, the gap between germline ends came to 17 bases. This CDR3 is 16 amino acids long. The CDR3 loop reads CASSEAGATPGTEAFF. The CDR3, as DNA: TGTGCCAGCAGTGAAGCGGGCGCTACCCCCGGCACTGAAGCTTTCTTT.

Many counts were recorded for this clonotype. The V and J genes are TRBV20-1 and TRBJ2-3; 11 positions agree with TRBD1. J gave up 3 bases and V 1 base, and 3 bases lay outside the gene matches. CDR3 length: 15 residues. Germline CDR1 is DFQATT and CDR2 is SNEGSKA (reference sequence). CDR3 in DNA: TGCAGTGCTAGAGGGACAGGGGGCGAAACAGATACGCAGTATTTT. This codes for CSARGTGGETDTQYF.